This TCR beta chain comes out of a study of cytomegalovirus exposure and HLA in healthy donors. Study-level points and caveats: The study flagged some 170 TCR beta chains as cytomegalovirus-associated. With high specificity and sensitivity, the classifier reportedly diagnosed cytomegalovirus status. It was found in a later analysis that first-cohort TCR clusters tended to co-occur in the 120 validation repertoires. Most TCR sequences were rare, but some public TCRs occurred in many donors.

V dropped 1 base and J dropped 4 bases, with 7 bases sitting between them. Germline V gene lookup returns CDR1 GTSNPN and CDR2 SVGIG (reference sequence). This CDR3 has 12 residues. Libraries were prepared by immunoSEQ multiplex PCR; TCRdb keeps only in-frame clonotypes and omits some of them. Of over 200,000 clones in the sample, over 70% were seen once. This clone has ten or more counts. Its antigen is unknown. The sequence was collected from a woman aged 25 to 39 in good health and CMV-seropositive. Sequenced: PBMCs. This chain uses TRBV30 with TRBJ1-2; no firm D call. This chain's CDR3 is CAWSGSGYGYTF. CDR3 coding DNA: TGTGCCTGGAGTGGTTCAGGCTATGGCTACACCTTC.